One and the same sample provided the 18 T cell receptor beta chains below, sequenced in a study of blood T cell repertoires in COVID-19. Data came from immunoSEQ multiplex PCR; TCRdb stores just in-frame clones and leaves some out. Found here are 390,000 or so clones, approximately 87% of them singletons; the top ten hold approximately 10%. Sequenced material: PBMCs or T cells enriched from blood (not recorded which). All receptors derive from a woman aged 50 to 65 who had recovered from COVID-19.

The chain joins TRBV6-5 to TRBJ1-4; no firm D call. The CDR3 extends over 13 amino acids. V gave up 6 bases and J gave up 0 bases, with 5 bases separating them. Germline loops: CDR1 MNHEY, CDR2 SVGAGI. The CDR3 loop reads CASRQTTNEKLFF. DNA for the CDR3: TGTGCCAGCAGGCAGACAACTAATGAAAAACTGTTTTTT.

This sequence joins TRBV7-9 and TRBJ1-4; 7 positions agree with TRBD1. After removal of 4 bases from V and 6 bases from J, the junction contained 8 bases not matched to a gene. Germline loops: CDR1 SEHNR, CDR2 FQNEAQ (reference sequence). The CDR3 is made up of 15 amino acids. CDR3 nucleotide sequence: TGTGCCAGCAGCTCTAAGACAGGGTTGGATGAAAAACTGTTTTTT. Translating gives CASSSKTGLDEKLFF.

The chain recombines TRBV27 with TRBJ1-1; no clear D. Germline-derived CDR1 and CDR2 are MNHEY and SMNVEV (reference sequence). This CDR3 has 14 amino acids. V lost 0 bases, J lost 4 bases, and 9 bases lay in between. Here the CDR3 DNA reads TGTGCCAGCAGTTTATCCTACGGGTCCACTGAAGCTTTCTTT. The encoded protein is CASSLSYGSTEAFF.

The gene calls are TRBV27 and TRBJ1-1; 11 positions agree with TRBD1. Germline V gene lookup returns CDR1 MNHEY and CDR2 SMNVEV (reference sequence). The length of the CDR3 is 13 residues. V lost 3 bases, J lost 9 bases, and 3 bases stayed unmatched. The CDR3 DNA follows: TGTGCCAGCAGTTTGGGGACAGGGGGTAAAGCTTTCTTT. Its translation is CASSLGTGGKAFF.

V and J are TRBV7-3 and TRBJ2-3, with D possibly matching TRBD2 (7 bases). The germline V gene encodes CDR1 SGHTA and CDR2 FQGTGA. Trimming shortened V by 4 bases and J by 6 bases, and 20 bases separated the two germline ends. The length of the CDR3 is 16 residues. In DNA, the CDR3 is TGTGCCAGCAGCTCATCTGGTCGGGGGGCAGGGGATACGCAGTATTTT. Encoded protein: CASSSSGRGAGDTQYF.

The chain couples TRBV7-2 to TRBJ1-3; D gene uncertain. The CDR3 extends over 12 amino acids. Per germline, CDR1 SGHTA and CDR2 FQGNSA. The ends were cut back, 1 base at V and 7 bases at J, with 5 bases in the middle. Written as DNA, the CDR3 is TGTGCCAGCAGCTTAGATCCGAACACCATATATTTT. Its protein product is CASSLDPNTIYF.

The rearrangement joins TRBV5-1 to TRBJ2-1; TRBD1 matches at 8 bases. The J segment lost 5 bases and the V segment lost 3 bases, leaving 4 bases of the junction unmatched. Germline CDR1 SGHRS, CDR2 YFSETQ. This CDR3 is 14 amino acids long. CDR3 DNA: TGCGCCAGCAGCTCCGGACAGGGAGACAATGAGCAGTTCTTC. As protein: CASSSGQGDNEQFF.

In DNA, the CDR3 is TGTGCCAGCAGCCTCGGACTGAGAAACACCATATATTTT. Translated, it gives CASSLGLRNTIYF. The chain is built from TRBV7-8 and TRBJ1-3; D gene unclear. From germline, CDR1 is SGHVS and CDR2 FQNEAQ. The CDR3 extends over 13 amino acids. V was trimmed by 5 bases and J by 5 bases, leaving 10 bases between them.

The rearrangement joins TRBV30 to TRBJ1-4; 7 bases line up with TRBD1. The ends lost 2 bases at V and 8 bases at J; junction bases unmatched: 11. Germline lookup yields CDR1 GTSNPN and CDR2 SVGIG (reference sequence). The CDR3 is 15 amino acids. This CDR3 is CAWSQNRGRGEKLFF. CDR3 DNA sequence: TGTGCCTGGAGTCAAAACAGGGGAAGAGGGGAAAAACTGTTTTTT.

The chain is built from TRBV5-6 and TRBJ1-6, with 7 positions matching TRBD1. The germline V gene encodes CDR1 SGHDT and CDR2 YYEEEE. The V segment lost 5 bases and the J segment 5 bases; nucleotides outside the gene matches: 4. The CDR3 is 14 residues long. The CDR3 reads CASSRDRNNSPLHF. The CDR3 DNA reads TGTGCCAGCAGTCGGGACAGAAATAATTCACCCCTCCACTTT.

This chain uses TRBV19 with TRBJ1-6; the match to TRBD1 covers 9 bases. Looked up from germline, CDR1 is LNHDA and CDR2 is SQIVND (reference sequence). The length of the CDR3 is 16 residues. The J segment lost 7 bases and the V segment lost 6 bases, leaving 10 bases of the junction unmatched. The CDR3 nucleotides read TGTGCCAGTAGGGGACAGGGCTTTGATTCCAATTCACCCCTCCACTTT. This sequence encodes CASRGQGFDSNSPLHF.

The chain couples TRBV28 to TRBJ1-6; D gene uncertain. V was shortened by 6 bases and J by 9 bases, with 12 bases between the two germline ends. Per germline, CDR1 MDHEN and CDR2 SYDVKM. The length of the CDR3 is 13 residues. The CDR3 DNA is TGTGCCAGCAGCCCGAGTAATGGTTCACCCCTCCACTTT. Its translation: CASSPSNGSPLHF. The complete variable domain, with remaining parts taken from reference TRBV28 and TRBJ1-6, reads DVKVTQSSRYLVKRTGEKVFLECVQDMDHENMFWYRQDPGLGLRLIYFSYDVKMKEKGDIPEGYSVSREKKERFSLILESASTNQTSMYLCASSPSNGSPLHFGNGTRLTVT.

CDR3 nucleotide sequence: TGCGCCAGCAGCTTGGCCCTCGGGGAGTTTAGGGAAAAACTGTTTTTT. It translates to CASSLALGEFREKLFF. This chain joins TRBV5-1 and TRBJ1-4; D is undetermined. The CDR3 sequence is 16 residues long. Germline CDR1 and CDR2: SGHRS and YFSETQ. Between the trimmed V and J ends, which lost 0 bases and 8 bases, there was a span of 17 bases.

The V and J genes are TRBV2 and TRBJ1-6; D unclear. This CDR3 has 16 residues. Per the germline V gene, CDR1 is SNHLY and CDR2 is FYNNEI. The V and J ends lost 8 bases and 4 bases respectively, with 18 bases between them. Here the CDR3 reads CASPLGPGIYNSPLHF. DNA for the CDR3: TGTGCCAGCCCTCTCGGGCCGGGGATATATAATTCACCCCTCCACTTT.

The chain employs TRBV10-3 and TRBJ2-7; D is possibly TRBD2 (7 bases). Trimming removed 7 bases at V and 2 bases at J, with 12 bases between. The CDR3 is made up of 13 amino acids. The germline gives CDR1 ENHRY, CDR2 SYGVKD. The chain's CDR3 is CAIKGGNTYEQYF. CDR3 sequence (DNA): TGTGCCATCAAGGGGGGGAACACCTACGAGCAGTACTTC.

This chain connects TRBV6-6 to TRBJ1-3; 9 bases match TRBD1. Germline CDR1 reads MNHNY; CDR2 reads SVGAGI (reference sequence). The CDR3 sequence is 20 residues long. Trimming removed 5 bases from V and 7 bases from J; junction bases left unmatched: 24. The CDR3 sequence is CASSPSLPGGQGRDSNTIYF. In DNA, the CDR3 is TGTGCCAGCAGTCCTTCCCTCCCGGGGGGACAGGGAAGGGATTCGAACACCATATATTTT.

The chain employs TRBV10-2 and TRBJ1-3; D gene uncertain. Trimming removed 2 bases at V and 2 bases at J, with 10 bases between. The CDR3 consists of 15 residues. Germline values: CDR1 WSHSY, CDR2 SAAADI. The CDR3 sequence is CASSEQSTAGNTIYF. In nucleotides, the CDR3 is TGCGCCAGCAGTGAGCAGAGTACAGCTGGAAACACCATATATTTT.

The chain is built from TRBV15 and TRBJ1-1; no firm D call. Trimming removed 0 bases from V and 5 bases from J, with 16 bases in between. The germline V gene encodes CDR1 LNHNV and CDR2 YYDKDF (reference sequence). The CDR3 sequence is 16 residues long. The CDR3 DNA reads TGTGCCACCAGCAGAGATATCGCGGTGGGGAGGACTGAAGCTTTCTTT. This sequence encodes CATSRDIAVGRTEAFF.